The clone carrying this T cell receptor (beta chain) appeared a few times. Its antigen is currently unknown. The CDR3 consists of 15 residues. V shed 7 bases and J 4 bases; nucleotides not matched to a gene: 7. Germline assignment: CDR1 MNHEY and CDR2 SVGEGT. TCR beta from blood CD8+ and CD4+ T cells was sequenced. The multiple sclerosis control group comprised treatment-naive patients with stable or active relapsing-remitting disease. This sample was included in a study of CD8 T cells in Susac syndrome. Study-wide points: The study conceded that its TCR sequencing and HLA analysis involved relatively few individuals.

An input of roughly 0.5 to 1 ug of RNA was subjected to reverse transcription using random hexamers. An immunoSEQ multiplex PCR amplified TCR beta CDR3 over 54 Vbeta and 13 Jbeta. TCRdb re-called the immunoSEQ multiplex PCR reads through MiXCR, storing one row per CDR3 protein. The sample consists of some 300,000 distinct CDR3 sequences, roughly 85% of them appearing once. The sequencing input was CD8+ T cells from PBMCs. V is TRBV6-2 or TRBV6-3 and J is TRBJ1-5, with 10 bases fitting TRBD1. The receptor was isolated from a human donor with multiple sclerosis. The CDR3 DNA is TGTGCCAGCACCCTCGAGGACAGGGGGAATCAGCCCCAGCATTTT. Translated: CASTLEDRGNQPQHF.